This TCR beta chain was retrieved from a study of cytomegalovirus exposure and HLA in healthy donors. Findings and limits, study-wide: Later work associated 16,951 TCR beta sequences with HLA alleles at 0.05 false discovery rate.

Primers: 60 Vbeta forward and 13 Jbeta reverse. This table comes from immunoSEQ multiplex PCR, and its TCRdb copy is limited to in-frame clones, with some not included. The sample table includes approximately 110,000 clones. On this clone: What it recognizes is unknown.

Unmatched junction bases numbered 3, after V lost 8 bases and J lost 3 bases. CDR3 length equals 12 residues. Germline V lookup: CDR1 SGHDT, CDR2 YYEEEE. This receptor was obtained from a man younger than 30 in good health and CMV-seronegative. The V call is TRBV5-6, the J call TRBJ2-7, with 9 bases that match TRBD1. Material: PBMCs. The CDR3 sequence is CASGTGFYEQYF. The CDR3 bases are TGTGCCAGTGGGACAGGGTTCTACGAGCAGTACTTC.